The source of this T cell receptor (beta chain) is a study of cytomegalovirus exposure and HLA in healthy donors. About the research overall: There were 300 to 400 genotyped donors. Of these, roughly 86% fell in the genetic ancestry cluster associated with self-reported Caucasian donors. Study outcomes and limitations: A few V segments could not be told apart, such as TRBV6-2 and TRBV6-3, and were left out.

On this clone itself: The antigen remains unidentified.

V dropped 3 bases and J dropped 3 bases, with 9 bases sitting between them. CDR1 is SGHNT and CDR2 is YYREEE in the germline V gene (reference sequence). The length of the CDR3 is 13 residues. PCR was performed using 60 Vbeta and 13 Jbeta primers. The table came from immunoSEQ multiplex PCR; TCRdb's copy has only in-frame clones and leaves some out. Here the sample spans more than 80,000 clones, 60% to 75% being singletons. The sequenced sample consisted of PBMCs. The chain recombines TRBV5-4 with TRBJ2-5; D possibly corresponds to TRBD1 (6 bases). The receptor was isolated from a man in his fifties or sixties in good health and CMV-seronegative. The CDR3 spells CASSSGQKETQYF. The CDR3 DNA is TGTGCCAGCAGCTCCGGACAGAAAGAGACCCAGTACTTC.